The present T cell receptor (beta chain) was sequenced within a study of T cells in Graves' hyperthyroidism and ophthalmopathy. The investigators amplified TCR beta CDR3 regions from RNA transcripts. A set of HTBI primers served as the primers for a first-round RT-PCR of the TCR CDR3. TCRdb re-derived calls from the multiplex PCR reads in MiXCR, one entry per CDR3 protein. The top ten clones hold around 79% of a sample with under 400,000 distinct CDR3 sequences, 25% of them seen once. Germline trimming cut 7 bases from V and 2 bases from J; bases unmatched to any gene: 4. The CDR3 has 13 amino acids. There are many counts of this clonotype.

The TCR originated in a man between 50 and 59 years old with Graves' hyperthyroidism. The J gene is TRBJ2-7, the V gene TRBV12-3 or TRBV12-4; 8 positions agree with TRBD1. The sample was blood. Written as DNA, the CDR3 is TGTGCCAGCATCGGGACAGGACCCTACGAGCAGTACTTC. Amino acids: CASIGTGPYEQYF.